A single sample is the source of the 7 T cell receptor beta chains below, sequenced in a study of cytomegalovirus exposure and HLA in healthy donors. Some clones are missing from TCRdb's copy, which holds only in-frame ones; the method was immunoSEQ multiplex PCR. The table records 260,000 or so clones, roughly 91% of them present only once. Sequenced sample: PBMCs. The receptors originated from a woman aged 25-40 years in good health and CMV-seronegative.

Of note for this clone: Other DNA sequences in this specimen translate into the identical CDR3. The chain couples TRBV28 to TRBJ2-7, with D uncertain. The length of the CDR3 is 14 residues. Trimming cost V 5 bases and J 1 base, with 12 bases left between them. Germline V gene sequence: CDR1 MDHEN, CDR2 SYDVKM. The CDR3 is CASSPRTASYEQYF. The CDR3 region has the DNA TGTGCCAGCAGTCCCCGGACGGCTTCCTACGAGCAGTACTTC.

V gene TRBV7-9 combines with J gene TRBJ1-1; D ambiguous. The CDR3 loop spans 13 amino acids. Between the trimmed V and J ends, which lost 4 bases and 0 bases, there was a span of 6 bases. CDR1 SEHNR and CDR2 FQNEAQ come from the germline V gene (reference sequence). The chain's CDR3 is CASSSTLNTEAFF. Written as DNA, the CDR3 is TGTGCCAGCAGCTCAACCTTGAACACTGAAGCTTTCTTT.

V is TRBV7-3 and J is TRBJ2-5; D assignment may be TRBD1 or TRBD2 (6 bases each). The CDR3 contains 13 residues. Per the germline V gene, CDR1 is SGHTA and CDR2 is FQGTGA. V lost 5 bases and J lost 4, with 11 bases in between. The CDR3 coding sequence is TGTGCCAGCAGCCCCGGGGGCTCAGAGACCCAGTACTTC. Its protein is CASSPGGSETQYF.

The rearrangement uses TRBV28 and TRBJ2-7; 8 bases are a match to TRBD1. V lost 5 bases, J lost 4 bases, and 4 bases stayed unmatched. Germline loops: CDR1 MDHEN, CDR2 SYDVKM. The CDR3 spans 13 residues. The CDR3 DNA follows: TGTGCCAGCAGTCATCAGGGGGCGTACGAGCAGTACTTC. Amino acids: CASSHQGAYEQYF.

The rearrangement joins TRBV7-2 to TRBJ2-7; a possible D gene is TRBD2 (6 bases). Trimming stripped 1 base from V and 0 bases from J, with 13 bases between. The CDR3 is 16 residues long. Germline CDR1 is SGHTA and CDR2 is FQGNSA. The CDR3 region has the DNA TGTGCCAGCAGCTTAGACGGTGGCGGGACCTCCTACGAGCAGTACTTC. Translating it yields CASSLDGGGTSYEQYF.

The rearrangement links TRBV7-9 to TRBJ2-2; the D is unclear. This CDR3 is 13 amino acids long. V was clipped by 4 bases and J by 6 bases, with 9 bases between them. CDR1 SEHNR and CDR2 FQNEAQ come from the germline V gene (reference sequence). Written as DNA, the CDR3 is TGTGCCAGCAGCTCCGGACCATCCGGGGAGCTGTTTTTT. The encoded protein is CASSSGPSGELFF.

The genes are TRBV19 and TRBJ2-3, with D perhaps matching TRBD2 (5 bases). V was pared by 6 bases and J by 6 bases, with 16 bases between. The germline V gene has CDR1 LNHDA and CDR2 SQIVND (reference sequence). This CDR3 comprises 14 residues. The CDR3 sequence is CASRPVAGVDTQYF. CDR3 in DNA: TGTGCCAGTAGACCCGTTGCCGGGGTGGATACGCAGTATTTT.